Described below is a single TCR beta chain sequence and its context. Its antigen is as yet unknown. A heparinised blood draw that averaged about 120 mL was obtained once from each donor. What was sequenced were expressed TCRB transcripts, since all of the isolated RNA had been reverse transcribed. Clones were sequenced by immunoSEQ multiplex PCR, and TCRdb holds only the in-frame ones, with some missing. The sample records about 650,000 clones, roughly an eighth being singletons. CDR1 and CDR2 from the germline V gene are SNHLY and FYNNEI. Trimming took 6 bases from V and 0 from J, leaving 15 bases between them. The CDR3 sequence is 16 residues long. The sample originates from a study of beta chain features in type 1 diabetes. Study results and caveats: Possible PCR preference for shorter templates applied equally to patients and controls. When cDNA is sequenced, cells with high TCR expression could be over-represented. Significant though moderate, a shortening of TCRB CDR3s appeared in all four CD4+ subsets of Type 1 diabetes patients.

Sample: naive CD4+ T cells from blood. This TCR was sampled from a man under 40 with type 1 diabetes. V gene TRBV2 combines with J gene TRBJ2-1; D might be TRBD2 (6 bases). The CDR3 reads CASSKSGPSSYNEQFF. The CDR3 coding sequence is TGTGCCAGCAGCAAGAGCGGGCCTAGCTCCTACAATGAGCAGTTCTTC.